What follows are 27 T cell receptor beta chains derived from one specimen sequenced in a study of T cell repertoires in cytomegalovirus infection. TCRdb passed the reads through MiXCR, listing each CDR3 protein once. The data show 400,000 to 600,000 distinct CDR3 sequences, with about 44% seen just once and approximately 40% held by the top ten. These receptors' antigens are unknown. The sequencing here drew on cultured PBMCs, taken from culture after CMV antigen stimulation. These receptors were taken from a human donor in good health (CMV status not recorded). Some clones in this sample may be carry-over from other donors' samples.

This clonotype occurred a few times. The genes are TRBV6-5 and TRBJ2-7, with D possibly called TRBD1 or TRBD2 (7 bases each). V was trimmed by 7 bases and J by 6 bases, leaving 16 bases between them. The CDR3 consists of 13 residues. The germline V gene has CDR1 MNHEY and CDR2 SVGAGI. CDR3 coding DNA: TGTGCCAGCACACGGGGAGGGGGCGCCGAGCAGTACTTC. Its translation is CASTRGGGAEQYF.

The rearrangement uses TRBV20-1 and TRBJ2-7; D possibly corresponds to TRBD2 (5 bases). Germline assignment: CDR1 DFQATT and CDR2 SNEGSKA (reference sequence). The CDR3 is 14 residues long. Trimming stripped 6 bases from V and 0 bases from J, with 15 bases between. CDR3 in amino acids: CSARRTPSSYEQYF. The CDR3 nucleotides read TGCAGTGCAAGAAGGACTCCCAGCTCCTACGAGCAGTACTTC.

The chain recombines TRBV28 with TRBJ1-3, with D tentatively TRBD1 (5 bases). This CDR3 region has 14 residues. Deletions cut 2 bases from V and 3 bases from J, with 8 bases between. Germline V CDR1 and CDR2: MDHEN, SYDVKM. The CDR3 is CASSLQTVGNTIYF. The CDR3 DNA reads TGTGCCAGCAGTTTACAGACAGTTGGAAACACCATATATTTT.

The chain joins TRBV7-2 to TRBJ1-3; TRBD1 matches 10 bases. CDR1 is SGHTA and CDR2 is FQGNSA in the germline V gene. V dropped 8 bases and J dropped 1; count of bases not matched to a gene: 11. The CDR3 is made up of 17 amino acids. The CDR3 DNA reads TGTGCCAGCGGGAGGACAGGGGGACCCGGGTCTGGAAACACCATATATTTT. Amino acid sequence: CASGRTGGPGSGNTIYF.

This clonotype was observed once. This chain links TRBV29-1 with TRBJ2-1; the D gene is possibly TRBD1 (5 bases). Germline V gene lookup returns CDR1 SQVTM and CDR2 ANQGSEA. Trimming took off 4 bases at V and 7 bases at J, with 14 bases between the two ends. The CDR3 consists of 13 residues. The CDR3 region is CSVVYRMGNEQFF. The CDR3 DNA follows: TGCAGCGTTGTTTACAGGATGGGTAATGAGCAGTTCTTC.

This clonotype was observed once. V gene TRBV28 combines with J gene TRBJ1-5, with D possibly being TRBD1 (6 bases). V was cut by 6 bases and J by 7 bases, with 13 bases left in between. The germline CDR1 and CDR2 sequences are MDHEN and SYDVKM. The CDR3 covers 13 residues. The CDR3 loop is CASSQERGQPQHF. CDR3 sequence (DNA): TGTGCCAGCAGCCAAGAGAGGGGGCAGCCCCAGCATTTT.

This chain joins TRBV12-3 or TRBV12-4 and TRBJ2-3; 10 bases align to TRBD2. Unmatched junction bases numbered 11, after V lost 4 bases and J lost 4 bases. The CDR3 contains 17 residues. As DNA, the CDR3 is TGTGCCAGCAGTTCAAGCGGGGGGGCCGGTTCCGCAGATACGCAGTATTTT. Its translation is CASSSSGGAGSADTQYF.

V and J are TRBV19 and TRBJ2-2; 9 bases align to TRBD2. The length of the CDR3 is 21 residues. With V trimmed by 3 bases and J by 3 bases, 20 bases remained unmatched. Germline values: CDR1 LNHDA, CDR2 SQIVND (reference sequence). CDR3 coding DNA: TGTGCCAGTAGTATCTGGCCCCGAGGTGGTAGGGTAGCGGGAGACACCGGGGAGCTGTTTTTT. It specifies CASSIWPRGGRVAGDTGELFF. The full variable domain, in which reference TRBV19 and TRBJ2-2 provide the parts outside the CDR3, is DGGITQSPKYLFRKEGQNVTLSCEQNLNHDAMYWYRQDPGQGLRLIYYSQIVNDFQKGDIAEGYSVSREKKESFPLTVTSAQKNPTAFYLCASSIWPRGGRVAGDTGELFFGEGSRLTVL.

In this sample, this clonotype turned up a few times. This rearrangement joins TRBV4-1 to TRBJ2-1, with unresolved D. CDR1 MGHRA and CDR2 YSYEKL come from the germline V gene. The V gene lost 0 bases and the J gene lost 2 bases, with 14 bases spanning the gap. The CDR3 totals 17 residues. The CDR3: CASSQDGGDPAYNEQFF. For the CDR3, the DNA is TGCGCCAGCAGCCAAGATGGTGGGGATCCCGCCTACAATGAGCAGTTCTTC.

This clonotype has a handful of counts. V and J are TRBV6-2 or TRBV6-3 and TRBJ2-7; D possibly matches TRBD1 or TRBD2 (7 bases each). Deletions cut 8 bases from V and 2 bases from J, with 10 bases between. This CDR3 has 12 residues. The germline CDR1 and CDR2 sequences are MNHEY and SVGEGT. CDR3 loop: CASGRGPYEQYF. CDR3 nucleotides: TGTGCCAGCGGGAGGGGGCCCTACGAGCAGTACTTC.

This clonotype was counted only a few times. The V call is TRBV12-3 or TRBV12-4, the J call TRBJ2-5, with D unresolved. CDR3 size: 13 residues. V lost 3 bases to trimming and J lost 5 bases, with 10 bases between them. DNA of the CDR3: TGTGCCAGCAGTTTTCAACCCTCGGAGACCCAGTACTTC. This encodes CASSFQPSETQYF.

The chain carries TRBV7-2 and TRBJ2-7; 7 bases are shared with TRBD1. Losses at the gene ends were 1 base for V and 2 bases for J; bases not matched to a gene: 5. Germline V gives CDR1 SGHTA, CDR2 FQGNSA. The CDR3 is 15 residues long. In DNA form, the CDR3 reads TGTGCCAGCAGCTTAGAGTTGGGACAGACCTACGAGCAGTACTTC. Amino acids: CASSLELGQTYEQYF. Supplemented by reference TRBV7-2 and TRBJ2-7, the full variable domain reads GAGVSQSPSNKVTEKGKDVELRCDPISGHTALYWYRQSLGQGLEFLIYFQGNSAPDKSGLPSDRFSAERTGGSVSTLTIQRTQQEDSAVYLCASSLELGQTYEQYFGPGTRLTVT.

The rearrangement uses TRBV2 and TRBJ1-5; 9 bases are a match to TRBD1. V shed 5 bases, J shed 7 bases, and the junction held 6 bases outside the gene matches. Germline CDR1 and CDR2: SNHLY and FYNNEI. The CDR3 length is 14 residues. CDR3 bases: TGTGCCAGCAGTTCACAGGGGGCAAGGCAGCCCCAGCATTTT. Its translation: CASSSQGARQPQHF.

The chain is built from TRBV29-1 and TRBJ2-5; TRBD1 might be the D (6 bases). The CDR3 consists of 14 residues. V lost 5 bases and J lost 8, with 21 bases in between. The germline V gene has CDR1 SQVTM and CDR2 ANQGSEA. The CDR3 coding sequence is TGCAGCGTTTCAACCGGGGACACCAAGAGAACCCAGTACTTC. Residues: CSVSTGDTKRTQYF.

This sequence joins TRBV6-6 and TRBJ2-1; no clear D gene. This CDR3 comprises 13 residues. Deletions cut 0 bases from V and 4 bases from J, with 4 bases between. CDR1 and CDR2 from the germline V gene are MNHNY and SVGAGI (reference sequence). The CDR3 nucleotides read TGTGCCAGCAGTTACTCTAATTACAATGAGCAGTTCTTC. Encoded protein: CASSYSNYNEQFF.

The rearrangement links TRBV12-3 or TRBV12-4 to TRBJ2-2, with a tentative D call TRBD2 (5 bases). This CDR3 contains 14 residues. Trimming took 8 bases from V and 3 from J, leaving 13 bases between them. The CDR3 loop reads CASRANGDTGELFF. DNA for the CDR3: TGTGCCAGCCGGGCTAACGGGGACACCGGGGAGCTGTTTTTT.

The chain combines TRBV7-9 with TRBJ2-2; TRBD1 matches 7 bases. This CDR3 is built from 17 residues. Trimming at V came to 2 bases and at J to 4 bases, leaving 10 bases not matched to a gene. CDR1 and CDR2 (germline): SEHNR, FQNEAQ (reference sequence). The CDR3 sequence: CASSLTRQGLGTGELFF. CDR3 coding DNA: TGTGCCAGCAGCTTAACTAGACAGGGATTGGGCACCGGGGAGCTGTTTTTT.

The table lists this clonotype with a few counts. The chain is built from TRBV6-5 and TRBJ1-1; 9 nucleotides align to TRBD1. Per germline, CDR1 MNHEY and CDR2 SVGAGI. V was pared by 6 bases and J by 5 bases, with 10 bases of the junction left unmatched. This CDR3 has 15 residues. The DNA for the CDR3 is TGTGCCAGCAGCTACGGGACAGGGCTGGGGACTGAAGCTTTCTTT. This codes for CASSYGTGLGTEAFF.

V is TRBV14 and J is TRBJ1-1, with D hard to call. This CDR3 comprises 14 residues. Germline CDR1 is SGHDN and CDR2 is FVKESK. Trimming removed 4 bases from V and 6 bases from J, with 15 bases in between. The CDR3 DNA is TGTGCCAGCAGCCCGGGTAGAGGGAGGTCTGAAGCTTTCTTT. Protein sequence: CASSPGRGRSEAFF.

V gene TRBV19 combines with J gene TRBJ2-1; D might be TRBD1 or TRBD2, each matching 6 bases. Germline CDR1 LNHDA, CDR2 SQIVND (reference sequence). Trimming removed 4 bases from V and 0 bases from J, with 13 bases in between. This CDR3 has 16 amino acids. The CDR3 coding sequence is TGTGCCAGTAGTAAGGGGGAGGTCATCTCCTACAATGAGCAGTTCTTC. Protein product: CASSKGEVISYNEQFF.

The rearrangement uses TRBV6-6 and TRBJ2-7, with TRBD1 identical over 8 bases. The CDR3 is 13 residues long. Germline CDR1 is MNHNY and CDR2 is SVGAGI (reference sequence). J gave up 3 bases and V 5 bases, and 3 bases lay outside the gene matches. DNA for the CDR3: TGTGCCAGCAGTACAGACAGGGGCTACGAGCAGTACTTC. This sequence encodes CASSTDRGYEQYF.

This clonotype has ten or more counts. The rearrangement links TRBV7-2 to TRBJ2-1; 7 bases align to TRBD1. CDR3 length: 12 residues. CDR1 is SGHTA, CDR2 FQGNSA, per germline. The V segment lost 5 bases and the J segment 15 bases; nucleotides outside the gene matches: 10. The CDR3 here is CASSLRDRDRFF. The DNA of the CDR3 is TGTGCCAGCAGCCTACGAGACAGGGACAGGTTCTTC.

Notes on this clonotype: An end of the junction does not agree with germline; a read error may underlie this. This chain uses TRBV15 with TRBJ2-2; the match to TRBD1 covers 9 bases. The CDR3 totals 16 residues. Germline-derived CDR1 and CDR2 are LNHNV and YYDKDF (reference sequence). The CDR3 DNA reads TGTGCCGCCAGCCGTCCGGGACAGGGTATCGCCGGGGAGCTGTTTTTT. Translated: CAASRPGQGIAGELFF.

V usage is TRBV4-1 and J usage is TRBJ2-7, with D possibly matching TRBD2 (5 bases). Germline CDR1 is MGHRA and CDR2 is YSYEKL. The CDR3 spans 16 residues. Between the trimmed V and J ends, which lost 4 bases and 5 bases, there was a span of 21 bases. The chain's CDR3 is CASSPKTRGNFDEQYF. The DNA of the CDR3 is TGCGCCAGCAGCCCAAAAACTCGAGGGAACTTCGACGAGCAGTACTTC.

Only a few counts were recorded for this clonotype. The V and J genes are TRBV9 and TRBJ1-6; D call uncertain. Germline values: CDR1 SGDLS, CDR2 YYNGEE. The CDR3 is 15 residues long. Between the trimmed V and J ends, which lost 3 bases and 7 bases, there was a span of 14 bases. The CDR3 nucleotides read TGTGCCAGCAGCGGACCGGTACTACCCAATTCACCCCTCCACTTT. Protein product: CASSGPVLPNSPLHF. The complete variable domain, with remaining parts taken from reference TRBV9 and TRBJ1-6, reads DSGVTQTPKHLITATGQRVTLRCSPRSGDLSVYWYQQSLDQGLQFLIQYYNGEERAKGNILERFSAQQFPDLHSELNLSSLELGDSALYFCASSGPVLPNSPLHFGNGTRLTVT.

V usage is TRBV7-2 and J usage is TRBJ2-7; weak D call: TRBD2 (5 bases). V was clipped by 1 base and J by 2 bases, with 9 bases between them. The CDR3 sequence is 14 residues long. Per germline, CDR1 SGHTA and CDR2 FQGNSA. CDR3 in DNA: TGTGCCAGCAGCTTAGATGGGAGAACCTACGAGCAGTACTTC. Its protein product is CASSLDGRTYEQYF.

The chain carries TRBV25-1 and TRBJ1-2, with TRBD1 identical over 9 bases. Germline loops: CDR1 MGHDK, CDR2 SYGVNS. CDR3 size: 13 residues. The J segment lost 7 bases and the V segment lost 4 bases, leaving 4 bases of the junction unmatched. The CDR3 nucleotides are TGTGCCAGCAGTGTTGGGACAGGGCGTGGCTACACCTTC. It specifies CASSVGTGRGYTF.